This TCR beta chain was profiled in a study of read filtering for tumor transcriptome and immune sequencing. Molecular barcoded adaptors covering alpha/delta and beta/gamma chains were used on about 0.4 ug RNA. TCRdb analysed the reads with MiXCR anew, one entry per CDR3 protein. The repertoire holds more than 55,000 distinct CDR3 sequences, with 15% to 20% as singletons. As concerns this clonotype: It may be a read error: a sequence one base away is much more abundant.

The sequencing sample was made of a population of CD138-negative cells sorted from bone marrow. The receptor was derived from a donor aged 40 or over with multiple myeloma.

CDR3 in DNA: TGTGCCAGCAGCTTATACTTGATAGCGGGACAGGGTTACAAGCAGTACTTC. The encoded protein is CASSLYLIAGQGYKQYF. This chain uses TRBV7-2 with TRBJ2-7; the D gene is possibly TRBD1 (9 bases). The CDR3 runs to 17 residues. V shed 2 bases and J shed 8 bases, with 25 bases lying between them. The germline V gene encodes CDR1 SGHTA and CDR2 FQGNSA.